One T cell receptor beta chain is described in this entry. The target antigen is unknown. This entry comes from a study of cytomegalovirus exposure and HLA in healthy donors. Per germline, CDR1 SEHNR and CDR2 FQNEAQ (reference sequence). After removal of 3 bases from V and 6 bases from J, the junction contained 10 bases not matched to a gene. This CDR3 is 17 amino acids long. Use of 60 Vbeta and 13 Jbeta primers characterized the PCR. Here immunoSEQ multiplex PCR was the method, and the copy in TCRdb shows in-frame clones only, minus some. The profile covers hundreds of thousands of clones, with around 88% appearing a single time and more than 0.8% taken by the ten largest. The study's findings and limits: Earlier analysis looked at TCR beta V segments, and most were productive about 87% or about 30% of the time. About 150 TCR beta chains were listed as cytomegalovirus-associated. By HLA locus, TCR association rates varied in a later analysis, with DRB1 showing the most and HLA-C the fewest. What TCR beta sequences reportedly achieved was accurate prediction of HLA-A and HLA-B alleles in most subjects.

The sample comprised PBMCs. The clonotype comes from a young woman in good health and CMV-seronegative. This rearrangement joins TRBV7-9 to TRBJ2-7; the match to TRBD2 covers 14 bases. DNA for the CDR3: TGTGCCAGCAGCTTGGACCCGGGACTAGCGGGAGCGGGCGAGCAGTACTTC. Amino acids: CASSLDPGLAGAGEQYF.